The entry that follows covers one T cell receptor (beta chain) sequence. This specimen comes from a study of T cells in tumors after PD-1 blockade. Study details: Some patients also took daily vismodegib 150 mg during anti-PD-1 treatment.

The ends lost 6 bases at V and 4 bases at J; junction bases unmatched: 11. Germline V CDR1 and CDR2: LNHDA, SQIVND (reference sequence). This CDR3 spans 18 amino acids. Repertoires were generated with immunoSEQ multiplex PCR, while TCRdb's copy carries only in-frame clones and drops some. The table has 34,000 or so clones, roughly 76% seen once. Genomic DNA template from tumor biopsies or peripheral blood, roughly 616 ng to 6,500 ng input. The sequence was collected from a human donor with basal cell carcinoma. Sequencing used PBMCs, obtained after anti-PD-1 treatment. The chain employs TRBV19 and TRBJ2-2; 13 bases agree with TRBD2. CDR3 region: CASRLGLAGQRGTGELFF. DNA for the CDR3: TGTGCCAGTAGATTGGGACTAGCGGGGCAACGGGGCACCGGGGAGCTGTTTTTT.